These 29 T cell receptor beta chains were all obtained from the same sample, sequenced in a study of CD8 T cells in ankylosing spondylitis. General study points: Seemingly characteristic of ankylosing spondylitis blood was a TCR beta motif consisting of eight highly homologous variants.

Their target antigens are unknown. TCRdb reprocessed the 5' RACE reads via MiXCR and lists one record per CDR3 protein. Of about 330,000 distinct CDR3 sequences listed, under 8.5% are singletons. The source material was blood, either unsorted or a sorted T cell fraction (not recorded which). Receptor source: a male donor with ankylosing spondylitis.

This clonotype occurred many times. V and J are TRBV12-3 or TRBV12-4 and TRBJ2-1, with TRBD2 identical over 8 bases. The CDR3 totals 15 residues. Germline trimming cut 6 bases from V and 6 bases from J; bases unmatched to any gene: 10. CDR3 loop: CASRVGLAGRNEQFF. The DNA of the CDR3 is TGTGCCAGCAGGGTGGGCCTAGCGGGCCGCAATGAGCAGTTCTTC.

This clonotype was detected ten times or more. The genes are TRBV28 and TRBJ2-5, with a weak D call TRBD1 (6 bases). Germline assignment: CDR1 MDHEN and CDR2 SYDVKM. The CDR3 contains 12 residues. V was cut by 4 bases and J by 5 bases, with 8 bases left in between. CDR3 bases: TGTGCCAGCAGTTGGGACAAGGAGACCCAGTACTTC. It specifies CASSWDKETQYF.

The chain has TRBV5-1 and TRBJ2-3, with D unresolved. Trimming stripped 0 bases from V and 0 bases from J, with 20 bases between. CDR1 and CDR2 (germline): SGHRS, YFSETQ. There are 19 residues in the CDR3. Here the CDR3 DNA reads TGCGCCAGCAGCTTGGCTGGCGGACGAAGAAATCCTAGCACAGATACGCAGTATTTT. It encodes CASSLAGGRRNPSTDTQYF.

This clonotype was seen more than once but under ten times. This chain links TRBV15 with TRBJ1-4; D is perhaps TRBD1 (6 bases). Germline V gene sequence: CDR1 LNHNV, CDR2 YYDKDF (reference sequence). This CDR3 is 15 amino acids long. Trimming removed 8 bases at V and 7 bases at J, with 20 bases between. The CDR3 loop reads CATGGGSYVGEKLFF. As DNA, the CDR3 is TGTGCCACCGGTGGGGGCAGCTATGTTGGTGAAAAACTGTTTTTT.

This clonotype was seen only a few times. The V call is TRBV7-2, the J call TRBJ1-5; no firm D call. This CDR3 is 14 amino acids long. Looked up from germline, CDR1 is SGHTA and CDR2 is FQGNSA. With 3 bases removed from V and 0 bases from J, the gap between germline ends came to 6 bases. DNA of the CDR3: TGTGCCAGCAGCTTCGGGAGTAGCAATCAGCCCCAGCATTTT. It yields the protein CASSFGSSNQPQHF.

This clonotype was observed a handful of times. The V and J genes are TRBV28 and TRBJ1-2; D unresolved. The CDR3 extends over 13 amino acids. V was pared by 2 bases and J by 3 bases, with 7 bases between. Germline V lookup: CDR1 MDHEN, CDR2 SYDVKM. CDR3 sequence (DNA): TGTGCCAGCAGTTTACAGGAATACTATGGCTACACCTTC. This encodes CASSLQEYYGYTF.

This rearrangement joins TRBV7-2 to TRBJ2-1, with D tentatively TRBD1 (5 bases). Germline V gene sequence: CDR1 SGHTA, CDR2 FQGNSA. The CDR3 sequence is 11 residues long. V was pared by 5 bases and J by 15 bases, with 14 bases between. The DNA for the CDR3 is TGTGCCAGCAGCCGGACACACTACACGTTCTTC. Protein sequence: CASSRTHYTFF.

The rearrangement links TRBV2 to TRBJ2-7; possibly TRBD1 for D (6 bases). Trimming took off 2 bases at V and 4 bases at J, with 9 bases between the two ends. The CDR3 length is 13 residues. Germline V gene sequence: CDR1 SNHLY, CDR2 FYNNEI. CDR3 region: CASSESRGYEQYF. The CDR3, as DNA: TGTGCCAGCAGTGAAAGCAGGGGTTACGAGCAGTACTTC.

This clonotype was detected ten times or more. The chain uses TRBV12-3 or TRBV12-4 and TRBJ2-4; 9 bases agree with TRBD1. The trim removed 4 bases at V and 14 bases at J, leaving 18 bases unmatched. This CDR3 is built from 16 residues. CDR3 DNA sequence: TGTGCCAGCAGTTCCCATCCCCCCGGGACAGGGTCCGTCAAGTACTTC. Translated: CASSSHPPGTGSVKYF.

This clonotype was seen a handful of times. This chain links TRBV7-8 with TRBJ1-5; a weak D match, TRBD1 (5 bases). Looked up from germline, CDR1 is SGHVS and CDR2 is FQNEAQ. The CDR3 runs to 15 residues. With 5 bases removed from V and 2 bases from J, the gap between germline ends came to 13 bases. The CDR3 reads CASSARDGGNQPQHF. DNA for the CDR3: TGTGCCAGCAGCGCACGGGACGGGGGCAATCAGCCCCAGCATTTT.

This clonotype was detected many times. This chain joins TRBV6-5 and TRBJ1-2; D gene uncertain. The CDR3 spans 15 residues. CDR1 and CDR2 from the germline V gene are MNHEY and SVGAGI. The V end lost 0 bases, the J end lost 8 bases, and 16 bases lay between the germline ends. The CDR3 is CASSYSGQDLGGYTF. DNA for the CDR3: TGTGCCAGCAGTTACTCTGGGCAGGACCTTGGGGGCTACACCTTC.

This clonotype was recorded a few times. The chain combines TRBV20-1 with TRBJ2-7; 9 bases are shared with TRBD1. CDR3 size: 15 residues. The germline CDR1 and CDR2 sequences are DFQATT and SNEGSKA (reference sequence). Trimming at V came to 5 bases and at J to 6 bases, leaving 14 bases not matched to a gene. The CDR3 nucleotides read TGCAGTGCTCGGGGGCTCTGGACAGGGGTGGGCGAGCAGTACTTC. Protein product: CSARGLWTGVGEQYF.

V usage is TRBV12-5 and J usage is TRBJ2-3; TRBD1 is a possible D gene (6 bases). V lost 3 bases and J 0 bases, leaving 7 bases between the germline ends. CDR1 is LGHNT, CDR2 FRNRAP, per germline. There are 14 residues in the CDR3. The CDR3 spells CASGFGQSTDTQYF. The CDR3 DNA sequence: TGTGCTAGTGGTTTCGGACAGAGCACAGATACGCAGTATTTT.

The V gene is TRBV7-2, the J gene TRBJ2-5; perhaps TRBD2 as D (6 bases). The V end was cut by 1 base, the J end by 2 bases, with 14 bases between. In germline, CDR1 is SGHTA, CDR2 FQGNSA. There are 16 residues in the CDR3. CDR3 in amino acids: CASSLEFLGGQETQYF. CDR3 DNA: TGTGCCAGCAGCTTAGAGTTCCTTGGGGGGCAAGAGACCCAGTACTTC.

This clonotype occurred a few times. No conserved phenylalanine or tryptophan is present at the end of the CDR3, so a read error is the likely explanation. The limits of the CDR3 on the DNA are not certain, so only TCRdb's listed CDR3 is given. The chain links TRBV14 to TRBJ1-2. From germline, CDR1 is SGHDN and CDR2 FVKESK. The CDR3 length is 10 residues, termini included. The CDR3 reads CASSQSRSTA.

This clonotype was observed a few times. The rearrangement joins TRBV6-5 to TRBJ1-5; D gene uncertain. CDR3 length: 13 residues. V was shortened by 3 bases and J by 5 bases, with 8 bases between the two germline ends. CDR1 MNHEY and CDR2 SVGAGI come from the germline V gene. CDR3 in DNA: TGTGCCAGCAGTTATGATCCTTATCAGCCCCAGCATTTT. This gives the protein CASSYDPYQPQHF.

The chain links TRBV12-3 or TRBV12-4 to TRBJ2-5; TRBD1 might be the D (5 bases). V dropped 5 bases and J dropped 2 bases, with 9 bases sitting between them. The CDR3 runs 13 residues. The CDR3 here is CASSPRQQETQYF. The CDR3 nucleotides read TGTGCCAGCAGTCCGCGACAGCAAGAGACCCAGTACTTC.

This clonotype was picked up many times. The V gene is TRBV29-1, the J gene TRBJ2-3; 7 bases align to TRBD2. The CDR3 has 13 residues. With 6 bases clipped from V and 2 bases from J, the junction kept 5 bases outside the gene matches. The germline gives CDR1 SQVTM, CDR2 ANQGSEA. The CDR3 DNA follows: TGCAGCGTCCGGGGAGGGTCCACAGATACGCAGTATTTT. It encodes CSVRGGSTDTQYF.

In its sample, this clonotype was seen a few times. The chain links TRBV5-1 to TRBJ2-2, with D maybe TRBD2 (5 bases). The CDR3 covers 15 residues. The germline V and J ends were trimmed by 0 bases and 0 bases, with 6 bases remaining between them. In germline, CDR1 is SGHRS, CDR2 YFSETQ. CDR3 coding DNA: TGCGCCAGCAGCTTGGCACTAGCGAACACCGGGGAGCTGTTTTTT. Translating gives CASSLALANTGELFF.

Many counts were recorded for this clonotype. This chain joins TRBV20-1 and TRBJ2-7; 12 positions match TRBD2. Germline assignment: CDR1 DFQATT and CDR2 SNEGSKA (reference sequence). Trimming at V came to 1 base and at J to 2 bases, leaving 6 bases not matched to a gene. This CDR3 is 16 amino acids long. The CDR3 is CSARGLAGVSPYEQYF. In nucleotides, the CDR3 is TGCAGTGCTAGAGGACTAGCGGGAGTTTCCCCCTACGAGCAGTACTTC.

The chain recombines TRBV20-1 with TRBJ1-1, with TRBD1 as a possible D gene (6 bases). Trimming left V 1 base short and J 0 bases short, with 12 bases between. This CDR3 is 15 amino acids long. CDR1 and CDR2 from the germline V gene are DFQATT and SNEGSKA (reference sequence). CDR3 in amino acids: CSARVPTGVNTEAFF. As DNA, the CDR3 is TGCAGTGCTAGAGTCCCGACAGGAGTGAACACTGAAGCTTTCTTT.

Ten or more counts support this clonotype. The rearrangement joins TRBV6-5 to TRBJ1-2; D might be TRBD1 (6 bases). V was trimmed by 2 bases and J by 3 bases, leaving 10 bases between them. CDR3 size: 14 residues. The germline V gene encodes CDR1 MNHEY and CDR2 SVGAGI. The DNA for the CDR3 is TGTGCCAGCAGTTACAACCAGGGGTACTATGGCTACACCTTC. As protein: CASSYNQGYYGYTF.

In this sample, this clonotype turned up a few times. J is TRBJ2-6 and V is TRBV5-1; no clear D gene. CDR3 size: 14 residues. The germline gives CDR1 SGHRS, CDR2 YFSETQ. V was pared by 7 bases and J by 1 base, with 9 bases between. The CDR3 coding sequence is TGCGCCAGCGCGTCCGGTTCTGGGGCCAACGTCCTGACTTTC. Protein product: CASASGSGANVLTF.

This sequence joins TRBV4-3 and TRBJ2-5; D may be TRBD2 (6 bases). V shed 0 bases and J shed 4 bases, with 15 bases lying between them. Germline V gene sequence: CDR1 LGHNA, CDR2 YSLEER. The CDR3 has 16 residues. In DNA, the CDR3 is TGCGCCAGCAGCCAAGATCAACGGGGAGGACGAGAGACCCAGTACTTC. This translates into CASSQDQRGGRETQYF.

This clonotype has a handful of counts. The chain recombines TRBV4-2 with TRBJ1-3; 7 nucleotides match TRBD1. V trimming: 1 base; J trimming: 3 bases; junction bases outside the gene matches: 9. The CDR3 is made up of 17 amino acids. CDR1 LGHNA and CDR2 YNFKEQ come from the germline V gene. The CDR3 DNA reads TGTGCCAGCAGCCAAGTCCTACAGGGGATAAATGGAAACACCATATATTTT. This encodes CASSQVLQGINGNTIYF.

This clonotype was observed at least ten times. The rearrangement joins TRBV11-2 to TRBJ1-3; D call uncertain. In germline, CDR1 is SGHAT, CDR2 FQNNGV. The CDR3 covers 13 residues. Trimming removed 7 bases at V and 5 bases at J, with 12 bases between. The CDR3 DNA follows: TGTGCCAGCACCAGGCTCTCCCGAAACACCATATATTTT. Its protein is CASTRLSRNTIYF.

There are a few counts of this clonotype. The rearrangement joins TRBV5-4 to TRBJ2-1, with D perhaps TRBD1 or TRBD2 (5 bases each). Germline V lookup: CDR1 SGHNT, CDR2 YYREEE (reference sequence). V was pared by 0 bases and J by 8 bases, with 12 bases between. The CDR3 runs 14 residues. This CDR3 reads CASSLGRGSYEQFF. Here the CDR3 DNA reads TGTGCCAGCAGCTTGGGACGGGGCTCATATGAGCAGTTCTTC.

This clonotype was detected many times. The chain combines TRBV27 with TRBJ2-5, with D perhaps matching TRBD1 (5 bases). The CDR3 sequence is 15 residues long. The germline V gene encodes CDR1 MNHEY and CDR2 SMNVEV (reference sequence). Trimming left V 7 bases short and J 4 bases short, with 19 bases between. CDR3 sequence: CASKGWGGRGETQYF. In DNA, the CDR3 is TGTGCCAGCAAAGGTTGGGGTGGTAGGGGAGAGACCCAGTACTTC.

This sequence joins TRBV27 and TRBJ1-4, with D possibly matching TRBD1 (5 bases). The V end lost 4 bases, the J end lost 7 bases, and 19 bases lay between the germline ends. The CDR3 runs 16 residues. CDR1 and CDR2 from the germline V gene are MNHEY and SMNVEV (reference sequence). The CDR3 loop reads CASSSSRGGASEKLFF. The CDR3 DNA reads as TGTGCCAGCAGTTCCAGCCGCGGAGGGGCGAGTGAAAAACTGTTTTTT.